A single sample is the source of the 13 T cell receptor beta chains below, sequenced in a study of blood T cell repertoires in COVID-19. The table came from immunoSEQ multiplex PCR; TCRdb's copy has only in-frame clones and leaves some out. Seen here are about 310,000 clones, around 87% observed once, and the top ten hold approximately 8%. Sequencing was carried out using peripheral blood. Receptors originate from a woman in her forties or fifties who had recovered from COVID-19.

This chain uses TRBV12-5 with TRBJ2-5, with 9 bases that match TRBD2. The CDR3 is made up of 17 amino acids. The J segment lost 1 base and the V segment lost 4 bases, leaving 10 bases of the junction unmatched. CDR1 and CDR2 (germline): LGHNT, FRNRAP. The CDR3 DNA reads as TGTGCTAGTGGTTCCTCCACCGGGACTAGCAGCCAAGAGACCCAGTACTTC. Amino acid sequence: CASGSSTGTSSQETQYF.

The chain is built from TRBV30 and TRBJ1-2; 7 bases are a match to TRBD1. Germline CDR1 GTSNPN, CDR2 SVGIG (reference sequence). Trimming at V came to 0 bases and at J to 3 bases, leaving 19 bases not matched to a gene. The CDR3 consists of 19 residues. Written as DNA, the CDR3 is TGTGCCTGGAGTGTAAGGAGGGAGTATGGAGGGGGCGAGCACTATGGCTACACCTTC. Amino acids: CAWSVRREYGGGEHYGYTF.

The chain has TRBV4-3 and TRBJ2-2, with 9 bases lining up with TRBD1. Germline V CDR1 and CDR2: LGHNA, YSLEER. There are 16 residues in the CDR3. J lost 5 bases, V lost 1 base, and 5 bases had no gene match. The CDR3 nucleotides read TGCGCCAGCAGCCAAGGGACAGGGGAAAGGACCGGGGAGCTGTTTTTT. Translation gives CASSQGTGERTGELFF.

This clone showed up just once. The chain uses TRBV5-1 and TRBJ2-7, with a tentative D call TRBD1 (6 bases). Trimming pared 4 bases from V and 0 bases from J, leaving 11 bases between. The CDR3 consists of 14 residues. CDR1 SGHRS and CDR2 YFSETQ come from the germline V gene. The CDR3 loop is CASSEGQFSYEQYF. The CDR3 DNA reads as TGCGCCAGCAGCGAAGGACAGTTCTCCTACGAGCAGTACTTC.

The chain uses TRBV5-1 and TRBJ1-6, with 10 bases lining up with TRBD1. V lost 0 bases, J lost 3 bases, and 12 bases stayed unmatched. Germline CDR1 SGHRS, CDR2 YFSETQ. The CDR3 has 20 amino acids. The CDR3 DNA follows: TGCGCCAGCAGCTTGGTTCCGGGACAGGGGTCGATTTTCTATAATTCACCCCTCCACTTT. Translation gives CASSLVPGQGSIFYNSPLHF.

The chain uses TRBV9 and TRBJ1-2; 8 bases agree with TRBD1. The junction had 10 bases not matched to a gene; V was cut back by 3 bases and J by 6 bases. This CDR3 contains 15 residues. Per the germline V gene, CDR1 is SGDLS and CDR2 is YYNGEE. This CDR3 is CASSAGQRTGNGYTF. The CDR3, as DNA: TGTGCCAGCAGCGCAGGACAAAGGACAGGGAATGGCTACACCTTC.

CDR3 loop: CASSVGAVYSEAFF. The CDR3 DNA is TGTGCCAGTAGTGTGGGTGCGGTATACTCTGAAGCTTTCTTT. The chain employs TRBV19 and TRBJ1-1, with D unclear. V gave up 5 bases and J gave up 6 bases, with 16 bases separating them. This CDR3 has 14 residues. CDR1 and CDR2 (germline): LNHDA, SQIVND (reference sequence).

The rearrangement joins TRBV5-4 to TRBJ2-4, with 8 bases matching TRBD2. V shed 4 bases and J 0 bases; nucleotides not matched to a gene: 6. CDR3 length: 16 residues. Germline V gene data show CDR1 as SGHNT and CDR2 as YYREEE (reference sequence). The CDR3 loop reads CASSPGGARAKNIQYF. Written as DNA, the CDR3 is TGTGCCAGCAGCCCCGGGGGGGCACGAGCCAAAAACATTCAGTACTTC.

The rearrangement links TRBV5-1 to TRBJ2-1; tentative D call: TRBD1 (6 bases). Germline loops: CDR1 SGHRS, CDR2 YFSETQ. This CDR3 has 14 residues. Trimming removed 2 bases from V and 4 bases from J, with 10 bases in between. The CDR3 bases are TGCGCCAGCAGCTTTGGACAGTTTTACAATGAGCAGTTCTTC. It translates to CASSFGQFYNEQFF.

The rearrangement joins TRBV28 to TRBJ1-2; 9 bases are shared with TRBD1. The germline CDR1 and CDR2 sequences are MDHEN and SYDVKM. The CDR3 extends over 14 amino acids. V trimming: 6 bases; J trimming: 4 bases; junction bases outside the gene matches: 6. CDR3 in DNA: TGTGCCAGCAGACCCTGGGACAGGGCCTATGGCTACACCTTC. Protein: CASRPWDRAYGYTF.

This chain's CDR3 is CASSAGLAGTYEQYF. CDR3 DNA: TGTGCCAGCAGCGCCGGACTAGCGGGGACCTACGAGCAGTACTTC. The gene calls are TRBV7-2 and TRBJ2-7; TRBD2 matches at 12 bases. The germline V gene encodes CDR1 SGHTA and CDR2 FQGNSA. The length of the CDR3 is 15 residues. V lost 5 bases to trimming and J lost 2 bases; unmatched junction nucleotides: 4.

This rearrangement joins TRBV10-3 to TRBJ1-3, with 8 bases identical to TRBD1. The germline gives CDR1 ENHRY, CDR2 SYGVKD. CDR3 length: 15 residues. The V and J ends lost 10 bases and 0 bases, in that order; junction bases with no gene match: 8. CDR3 DNA: TGTGCCACCCGAGAGGACAGGGACTCTGGAAACACCATATATTTT. Translation gives CATREDRDSGNTIYF.

The chain links TRBV27 to TRBJ2-1; 8 nucleotides align to TRBD1. The CDR3 consists of 15 residues. Germline V lookup: CDR1 MNHEY, CDR2 SMNVEV (reference sequence). V trimming: 2 bases; J trimming: 5 bases; junction bases outside the gene matches: 5. The CDR3 sequence is CASSLIQGAHNEQFF. The CDR3 region has the DNA TGTGCCAGCAGTTTAATCCAGGGGGCCCACAATGAGCAGTTCTTC.